This T cell receptor (beta chain) was found in a study of PD-1 blockade in classical Hodgkin lymphoma. Each patient's relapse followed autologous stem cell transplantation, and brentuximab vedotin exposure varied. V shed 6 bases and J shed 3 bases, with 11 bases lying between them. Germline-derived CDR1 and CDR2 are MNHEY and SVGAGI. The CDR3 extends over 13 amino acids. TCRdb's copy holds only in-frame clones and misses some; the assay was immunoSEQ multiplex PCR. The data show around 36,000 clones, with around 87% seen just once and roughly 9% held by the top ten. The material was peripheral blood mononuclear cells (PBMCs), obtained at baseline. The source of this sequence is a human donor with classical Hodgkin lymphoma. The chain is built from TRBV6-5 and TRBJ2-5; D is uncertain. The CDR3 loop is CASRSWAEETQYF. The CDR3 nucleotides read TGTGCCAGCAGGAGTTGGGCGGAAGAGACCCAGTACTTC.